These T cell receptor beta chains were read from a single sample in a study of blood T cell repertoires in COVID-19. Method: immunoSEQ multiplex PCR; TCRdb's copy keeps in-frame clones and lacks some. This table holds around 120,000 clones, over 75% found once. The sequenced sample was peripheral blood. The receptors here all came from a man between 50 and 59 years old with acute or convalescent COVID-19. CDR3s include the opening cysteine and the closing phenylalanine or tryptophan. A D gene is named only where the DNA matches it firmly. Size is omitted from some rows. Given values are once, few, many or a class for expanded clones.

J,V,size,D,length,CDR3,DNA
TRBJ2-7,TRBV27,.,TRBD1,15,CASSAPGQGSYEQYF,TGTGCCAGCAGTGCCCCGGGACAGGGTTCCTACGAGCAGTACTTC
TRBJ1-5,TRBV2,.,TRBD1,13,CASSGQGVQPQHF,TGTGCCAGCAGTGGCCAGGGGGTTCAGCCCCAGCATTTT
TRBJ1-2,TRBV30,.,.,15,CAWSVPNDRFRGYTF,TGTGCCTGGAGTGTCCCTAACGACAGGTTTCGAGGCTACACCTTC
TRBJ1-4,TRBV6-5,.,.,14,CASSPVATNEKLFF,TGTGCCAGCAGTCCCGTTGCAACTAATGAAAAACTGTTTTTT
TRBJ2-7,TRBV25-1,.,.,13,CASTSRGVYEQYF,TGTGCCAGCACATCCAGGGGTGTTTACGAGCAGTACTTC
TRBJ2-5,TRBV5-1,.,TRBD2,15,CASTPLAGLQETQYF,TGCGCCAGCACCCCACTAGCGGGGTTACAAGAGACCCAGTACTTC
TRBJ1-1,TRBV4-2,.,.,14,CASSQEARGTEAFF,TGTGCCAGCAGCCAAGAGGCTCGGGGGACTGAAGCTTTCTTT
TRBJ2-5,TRBV6-5,.,TRBD2,16,CASSYFGGGPEETQYF,TGTGCCAGCAGTTACTTCGGGGGAGGGCCGGAAGAGACCCAGTACTTC
TRBJ1-1,TRBV18,.,TRBD1,15,CASSPQGGSIAEAFF,TGTGCCAGCTCCCCACAGGGGGGGTCGATCGCTGAAGCTTTCTTT
TRBJ2-5,TRBV2,.,.,13,CASSDVERETQYF,TGTGCCAGCAGTGACGTAGAGAGAGAGACCCAGTACTTC
TRBJ2-2,TRBV18,.,.,14,CASSPVSNTGELFF,TGTGCCAGCTCTCCCGTGTCGAACACCGGGGAGCTGTTTTTT
TRBJ2-6,TRBV19,.,.,18,CASSIDFRGTSGANVLTF,TGTGCCAGTAGTATAGACTTCAGGGGAACCTCTGGGGCCAACGTCCTGACTTTC
TRBJ2-3,TRBV2,once,TRBD2,16,CASSEARTSGRAAQYF,TGTGCCAGCAGTGAAGCGAGGACTAGCGGGAGGGCCGCGCAGTATTTT
TRBJ1-4,TRBV30,.,TRBD1,15,CAWSGTGVADEKLFF,TGTGCCTGGAGCGGTACAGGGGTTGCGGATGAAAAACTGTTTTTT
TRBJ1-5,TRBV5-6,.,TRBD1,15,CASSFGTGGVQPQHF,TGTGCCAGCAGCTTCGGGACAGGGGGTGTTCAGCCCCAGCATTTT
TRBJ2-1,TRBV30,.,TRBD2,14,CAWMGGRSYNEQFF,TGTGCCTGGATGGGCGGGAGGAGCTACAATGAGCAGTTCTTC
TRBJ2-5,TRBV18,.,TRBD1,15,CASSPRTGYQETQYF,TGTGCCAGCTCACCACGGACAGGGTACCAAGAGACCCAGTACTTC
TRBJ2-7,TRBV12-5,.,.,17,CASGLGLQGQSVFEQYF,TGTGCTAGTGGTTTGGGCCTCCAGGGGCAGTCGGTGTTTGAGCAGTACTTC
TRBJ2-3,TRBV4-1,.,TRBD2,16,CASSQDGRQGPARQYF,TGCGCCAGCAGCCAAGACGGGAGGCAGGGCCCCGCTCGGCAGTATTTT
TRBJ2-2,TRBV7-9,once,TRBD2,17,CARERRVAGGFFGELFF,TGTGCCAGGGAAAGGAGGGTAGCGGGAGGGTTCTTCGGGGAGCTGTTTTTT
TRBJ2-2,TRBV6-2/TRBV6-3,.,TRBD2,17,CASSYTLAGIGTGELFF,TGTGCCAGCAGTTACACCCTAGCGGGGATCGGGACCGGGGAGCTGTTTTTT
TRBJ2-7,TRBV6-5,.,TRBD1,14,CASSTGSTGLVQYF,TGTGCCAGCAGTACAGGGTCGACAGGGTTGGTGCAGTACTTC
TRBJ2-1,TRBV7-9,once,TRBD2,16,CASSSRGLAGLNEQFF,TGTGCCAGCAGCTCCCGAGGACTAGCGGGGCTCAATGAGCAGTTCTTC
TRBJ2-7,TRBV15,.,TRBD2,18,CATSTGLAGAWPTYEQYF,TGTGCCACCAGCACGGGACTAGCGGGAGCATGGCCAACCTACGAGCAGTACTTC
TRBJ2-1,TRBV10-3,.,.,13,CAISVTRDNEQFF,TGTGCCATCAGTGTGACCCGGGACAATGAGCAGTTCTTC
TRBJ2-7,TRBV5-1,.,TRBD1,13,CASSTQGAYEQYF,TGCGCCAGCAGCACACAGGGGGCCTACGAGCAGTACTTC
TRBJ1-1,TRBV4-1,.,.,12,CASSQETGEAFF,TGCGCCAGCAGCCAAGAAACGGGGGAAGCTTTCTTT
TRBJ1-4,TRBV27,.,TRBD1,18,CASSSTGKGGLRNEKLFF,TGTGCCAGCAGTTCGACAGGGAAGGGAGGATTGAGGAATGAAAAACTGTTTTTT
TRBJ2-1,TRBV12-3/TRBV12-4,once,.,12,CASSLYHNEQFF,TGTGCCAGCTCCCTATACCACAATGAGCAGTTCTTC
TRBJ1-2,TRBV11-2,.,.,13,CASSPEANYGYTF,TGTGCCAGCAGCCCGGAGGCTAACTATGGCTACACCTTC
TRBJ2-7,TRBV4-2,.,.,14,CASSQDRSHYEQYF,TGTGCCAGCAGCCAAGATCGGAGCCACTACGAGCAGTACTTC
TRBJ2-3,TRBV11-2,.,TRBD2,12,CASSKRGDTQYF,TGTGCCAGCAGCAAGCGGGGGGATACGCAGTATTTT